This TCR beta chain originates from a study of OX40 agonist ivuxolimab in advanced cancers. Whole-study context: Ivuxolimab is a fully human IgG2 antibody that activates OX40 (CD134). Overall study results and limits: Clones of CD4+ and CD8+ blood T cells grew by week 6 at doses of 0.1 to 3.0 mg/kg. Among expanded peripheral T cells, antigen specificity went undetermined.

V was clipped by 2 bases and J by 0 bases, with 18 bases between them. CDR3 length equals 18 residues. CDR1 is SGDLS, CDR2 YYNGEE, per germline. Blood sampling was done at baseline, cycle 4 day 1, and cycle 7 day 1. A note on this clone: Its specificity is unknown.

Assay used: immunoSEQ multiplex PCR; TCRdb lists only in-frame clones, some missing. The table includes 50,000 to 70,000 clones, about 80% detected once. The chain links TRBV9 to TRBJ1-3; D is unclear. The sequence came from an adult with an advanced solid tumor such as melanoma, head and neck, liver or kidney cancer. Material: CD4+ or CD8+ T cells sorted from blood, obtained in a trial of the OX40 agonist ivuxolimab. Here the CDR3 reads CASSVSQVGFSSGNTIYF. CDR3 nucleotides: TGTGCCAGCAGCGTGTCGCAGGTGGGGTTTTCCTCTGGAAACACCATATATTTT.